This entry features one TCR beta chain sequence. Its antigen is unknown. The table came from immunoSEQ multiplex PCR; TCRdb's copy has only in-frame clones and leaves some out. The table lists under 50,000 clones, 86% of them singletons. This record comes from a study of T cells in localized non-small cell lung cancer. Study outcomes and limitations: Tumor showed lower T cell clonality than uninvolved adjacent lung, where it was highest.

The CDR3 is 16 amino acids. Trimming took 1 base from V and 2 from J, leaving 9 bases between them. CDR1 is SGHVS and CDR2 is FQNEAQ in the germline V gene. This receptor was taken from a man aged 35 to 70 with stage II lung adenocarcinoma. The sequencing here drew on PBMCs, taken before any cancer treatment. This sequence joins TRBV7-8 and TRBJ2-6; D gene unclear. CDR3 DNA sequence: TGTGCCAGCAGCTTAGGCGGCAGGCCTGGGGCCAACGTCCTGACTTTC. Its translation is CASSLGGRPGANVLTF.